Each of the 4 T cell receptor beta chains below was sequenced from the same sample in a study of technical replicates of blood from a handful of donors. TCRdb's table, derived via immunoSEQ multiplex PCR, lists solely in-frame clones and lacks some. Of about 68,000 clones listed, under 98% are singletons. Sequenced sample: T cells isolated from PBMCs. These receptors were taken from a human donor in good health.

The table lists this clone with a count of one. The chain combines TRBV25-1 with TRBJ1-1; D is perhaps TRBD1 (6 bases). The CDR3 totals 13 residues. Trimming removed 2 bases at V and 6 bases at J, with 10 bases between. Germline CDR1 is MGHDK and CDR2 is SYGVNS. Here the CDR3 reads CASSEKQGAEAFF. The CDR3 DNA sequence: TGTGCCAGCAGTGAAAAACAGGGAGCTGAAGCTTTCTTT.

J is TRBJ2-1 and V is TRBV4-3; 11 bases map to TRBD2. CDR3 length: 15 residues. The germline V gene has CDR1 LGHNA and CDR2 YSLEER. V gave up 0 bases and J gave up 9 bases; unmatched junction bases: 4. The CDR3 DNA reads TGCGCCAGCAGCCAAGAACTAGCGGGAGCCGTTGAGCAGTTCTTC. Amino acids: CASSQELAGAVEQFF.

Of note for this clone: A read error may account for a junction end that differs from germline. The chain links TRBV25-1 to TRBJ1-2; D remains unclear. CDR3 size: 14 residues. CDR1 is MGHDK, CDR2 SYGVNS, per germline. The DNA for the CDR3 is TGTGTCAGCAGTGAATTTGAGGGTAACTATGGCTACACCTTC. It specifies CVSSEFEGNYGYTF.

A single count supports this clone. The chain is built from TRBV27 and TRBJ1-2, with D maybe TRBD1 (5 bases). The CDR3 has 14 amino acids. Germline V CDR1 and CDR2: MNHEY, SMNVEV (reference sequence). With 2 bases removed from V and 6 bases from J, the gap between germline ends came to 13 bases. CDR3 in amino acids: CASSLSPGVHGYTF. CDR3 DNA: TGTGCCAGCAGTTTAAGTCCGGGGGTGCATGGCTACACCTTC.